One sample yielded the 24 T cell receptor beta chains listed below, sequenced in a study of T-cell reconstitution after alpha-beta-depleted transplantation in children. TCRbeta library construction was performed incorporating unique molecular identifiers. TCRdb called the PCR reads again in MiXCR, with one record for every CDR3 protein. The sample carries 250,000 to 300,000 distinct CDR3 sequences, about 9.5% recorded once. Sequencing was performed on PBMCs, taken before TCRalphabeta/CD19-depleted stem cell transplant. Receptors originate from a boy under three years old with acute myeloid leukemia, due to receive a stem cell transplant.

This clonotype was counted at least ten times. The V and J genes are TRBV7-7 and TRBJ2-3; TRBD2 matches 14 bases. The CDR3 spans 15 residues. CDR1 and CDR2 (germline): SSHAT, FNYEAQ (reference sequence). V lost 5 bases to trimming and J lost 4 bases; unmatched junction nucleotides: 2. CDR3 bases: TGTGCCAGCAGCATGGGACTAGCGGGGGCAGATACGCAGTATTTT. This gives the protein CASSMGLAGADTQYF.

V gene TRBV20-1 combines with J gene TRBJ2-3; TRBD2 matches at 11 bases. V lost 5 bases, J lost 7 bases, and 5 bases stayed unmatched. Germline V gives CDR1 DFQATT, CDR2 SNEGSKA (reference sequence). This CDR3 has 13 amino acids. CDR3 DNA: TGCAGTGCTTCCCGACTAGCGGGGAATACGCAGTATTTT. As protein: CSASRLAGNTQYF.

The chain couples TRBV24-1 to TRBJ2-7, with 10 bases that match TRBD1. CDR3 length: 15 residues. V lost 4 bases, J lost 3 bases, and 5 bases stayed unmatched. Germline V gene lookup returns CDR1 KGHDR and CDR2 SFDVKD. Here the CDR3 reads CATSDPGQGIYEQYF. Written as DNA, the CDR3 is TGTGCCACCAGTGACCCGGGACAGGGGATCTACGAGCAGTACTTC.

This rearrangement joins TRBV24-1 to TRBJ1-2; D remains ambiguous. V was shortened by 4 bases and J by 9 bases, with 11 bases between the two germline ends. Germline V gives CDR1 KGHDR, CDR2 SFDVKD. There are 12 residues in the CDR3. The CDR3 bases are TGTGCCACCAGTGAGGCAGCCGGAAGCTACACCTTC. Protein product: CATSEAAGSYTF.

Turning to this clonotype: At one end the junction does not follow the germline gene, possibly because of a read error. J is TRBJ2-7 and V is TRBV29-1, with 9 bases fitting TRBD1. CDR3 size: 10 residues. Germline V gives CDR1 SQVTM, CDR2 ANQGSEA. In DNA, the CDR3 is TGCAGCGCCGGGACAGGGACCAGTCGCTTC. Translation gives CSAGTGTSRF.

A word on this clonotype: Being one base from a much bigger clone, this may be a read error. The CDR3 DNA is TGTGCCAGCAGCTCAAAAGGGTCGGGACTAGCGGACTACGAGCAGTACTTC. It specifies CASSSKGSGLADYEQYF. V usage is TRBV4-2 and J usage is TRBJ2-7, with TRBD2 identical over 11 bases. The CDR3 contains 17 residues. Per the germline V gene, CDR1 is LGHNA and CDR2 is YNFKEQ. Unmatched junction bases numbered 12, after V lost 5 bases and J lost 3 bases.

This clonotype was counted between two and nine times. The V gene is TRBV20-1, the J gene TRBJ1-5; possible D gene TRBD1, 5 bases. Germline CDR1 and CDR2: DFQATT and SNEGSKA (reference sequence). CDR3 length: 12 amino acids. V gave up 5 bases and J gave up 3 bases, with 8 bases separating them. The CDR3, as DNA: TGCAGTGCTTACAGGCCCAATCAGCCCCAGCATTTT. It encodes CSAYRPNQPQHF.

This clonotype has at least ten counts. V gene TRBV20-1 combines with J gene TRBJ2-5; 9 bases agree with TRBD2. With 2 bases clipped from V and 3 bases from J, the junction kept 4 bases outside the gene matches. CDR3 length: 14 amino acids. Germline lookup yields CDR1 DFQATT and CDR2 SNEGSKA (reference sequence). The CDR3 nucleotides read TGCAGTGCTAGACCGAGACTAGCGGAAGAGACCCAGTACTTC. It encodes CSARPRLAEETQYF.

The chain joins TRBV6-1 to TRBJ2-2, with no clear D. V was pared by 7 bases and J by 1 base, with 16 bases between. The CDR3 runs 16 residues. The germline V gene encodes CDR1 MNHNS and CDR2 SASEGT. CDR3 sequence: CASTFSALLNTGELFF. Written as DNA, the CDR3 is TGTGCCAGCACCTTCTCGGCTCTCTTGAACACCGGGGAGCTGTTTTTT.

The chain recombines TRBV19 with TRBJ1-5; D is ambiguous. Germline loops: CDR1 LNHDA, CDR2 SQIVND (reference sequence). The CDR3 length is 13 residues. V dropped 6 bases and J dropped 3 bases, with 9 bases sitting between them. The DNA of the CDR3 is TGTGCCAGTAGACAGCAGAACAATCAGCCCCAGCATTTT. The encoded protein is CASRQQNNQPQHF.

This clonotype was detected a few times. The chain employs TRBV24-1 and TRBJ2-1; D tentatively reads TRBD1 or TRBD2 (5 bases each). In germline, CDR1 is KGHDR, CDR2 SFDVKD. This CDR3 has 15 amino acids. The V and J ends lost 4 bases and 5 bases respectively, with 14 bases between them. The CDR3 sequence is CATSEPGTWNNEQFF. The CDR3 DNA sequence: TGTGCCACCAGTGAACCAGGGACCTGGAACAATGAGCAGTTCTTC.

The chain joins TRBV25-1 to TRBJ1-6; TRBD1 matches 8 bases. This CDR3 contains 15 residues. The V and J ends lost 4 bases and 8 bases, in that order; junction bases with no gene match: 7. Germline V CDR1 and CDR2: MGHDK, SYGVNS. The chain's CDR3 is CASSADRGLYSPLHF. DNA of the CDR3: TGTGCCAGCAGTGCCGACAGGGGCTTGTATTCACCCCTCCACTTT.

This clonotype was counted ten times or more. V is TRBV29-1 and J is TRBJ1-2, with D unclear. This CDR3 comprises 11 residues. V dropped 3 bases and J dropped 1 base, with 3 bases sitting between them. Germline loops: CDR1 SQVTM, CDR2 ANQGSEA. CDR3 in DNA: TGCAGCGTTGAGATTAACTATGGCTACACCTTC. Protein sequence: CSVEINYGYTF.

This clonotype has a handful of counts. The germline gene is not matched at one end of the junction; a read error may be the cause. The rearrangement links TRBV7-7 to TRBJ1-2, with unresolved D. The CDR3 covers 13 residues. The germline CDR1 and CDR2 sequences are SSHAT and FNYEAQ (reference sequence). CDR3: CASSLSTNYGYTF. In nucleotides, the CDR3 is TGTGCTAGCAGCTTATCAACTAACTATGGCTACACCTTC.

This clonotype was seen ten or more times. The chain employs TRBV7-2 and TRBJ2-5, with TRBD1 as a possible D gene (7 bases). The CDR3 spans 16 residues. The ends were cut back, 2 bases at V and 5 bases at J, with 18 bases in the middle. CDR1 and CDR2 (germline): SGHTA, FQGNSA. The CDR3 loop reads CASSLLGGRGRETQYF. Here the CDR3 DNA reads TGTGCCAGCAGCTTATTGGGTGGCAGGGGGAGGGAGACCCAGTACTTC.

Ten or more counts support this clonotype. J is TRBJ2-1 and V is TRBV12-3 or TRBV12-4; 11 bases are a match to TRBD2. The trim removed 5 bases at V and 12 bases at J, leaving 3 bases unmatched. The CDR3 contains 12 residues. CDR3 sequence (DNA): TGTGCCAGCAGTCTGACTAGCGGGATGCAGTTCTTC. Its translation: CASSLTSGMQFF.

This clonotype was counted between two and nine times. The CDR3 sequence is CSVEAGTSGGSYEQYF. CDR3 sequence (DNA): TGCAGCGTTGAGGCGGGGACTAGCGGGGGTTCCTACGAGCAGTACTTC. The gene calls are TRBV29-1 and TRBJ2-7; 14 bases are a match to TRBD2. CDR1 SQVTM and CDR2 ANQGSEA come from the germline V gene. The trim removed 3 bases at V and 1 base at J, leaving 5 bases unmatched. CDR3 size: 16 residues.

The J gene is TRBJ1-4, the V gene TRBV25-1, with a weak D call TRBD1 (6 bases). CDR3 length equals 15 residues. The germline V gene encodes CDR1 MGHDK and CDR2 SYGVNS. V lost 5 bases, J lost 8 bases, and 18 bases lay in between. The CDR3 nucleotides are TGTGCCAGCAGTTCGGGGGGCGGTCGAAACGAAAAACTGTTTTTT. As protein: CASSSGGGRNEKLFF.

Remarks on this clonotype: Likely a read error: the CDR3 ends without its conserved phenylalanine or tryptophan. The chain joins TRBV10-3 to TRBJ1-3, with a tentative D call TRBD1 (5 bases). Between the trimmed V and J ends, which lost 5 bases and 2 bases, there was a span of 19 bases. Germline V lookup: CDR1 ENHRY, CDR2 SYGVKD. This CDR3 has 17 amino acids. The CDR3 loop is CAISKIYYQGPGNTIYY. CDR3 nucleotide sequence: TGTGCCATCAGTAAAATTTACTACCAGGGACCTGGAAACACCATATATTAT.

This clonotype has a handful of counts. This chain joins TRBV5-5 and TRBJ2-7; 9 nucleotides match TRBD1. CDR3 size: 16 residues. V shed 1 base, J shed 1 base, and the junction held 6 bases outside the gene matches. Germline V gives CDR1 SGHKS, CDR2 YYEKEE (reference sequence). CDR3 in DNA: TGTGCCAGCAGCTTGTACGGGACAGGGAAATCCTACGAGCAGTACTTC. Translation gives CASSLYGTGKSYEQYF.

In its sample, this clonotype was seen many times. The chain employs TRBV7-2 and TRBJ2-7; D is undetermined. This CDR3 region has 14 residues. Trimming shortened V by 1 base and J by 1 base, and 8 bases separated the two germline ends. The V gene's germline CDR1 is SGHTA and CDR2 FQGNSA. This CDR3 is CASSLGLNSYEQYF. The CDR3, as DNA: TGTGCCAGCAGCTTAGGACTGAATTCCTACGAGCAGTACTTC. The full variable domain, its missing parts supplied by reference TRBV7-2 and TRBJ2-7, is GAGVSQSPSNKVTEKGKDVELRCDPISGHTALYWYRQSLGQGLEFLIYFQGNSAPDKSGLPSDRFSAERTGGSVSTLTIQRTQQEDSAVYLCASSLGLNSYEQYFGPGTRLTVT.

The CDR3 DNA follows: TGCGCCAGCAGCCAAGAGCGGGCTTCGGCGCAGTATTTT. Encoded protein: CASSQERASAQYF. V gene TRBV4-3 combines with J gene TRBJ2-3; a weak D match, TRBD2 (5 bases). This CDR3 region has 13 residues. Trimming took off 0 bases at V and 10 bases at J, with 11 bases between the two ends. Per germline, CDR1 LGHNA and CDR2 YSLEER.

This clonotype was detected a few times. This chain joins TRBV7-9 and TRBJ1-6; 8 positions agree with TRBD1. CDR3 length equals 16 residues. V trimming: 3 bases; J trimming: 6 bases; junction bases outside the gene matches: 7. CDR1 and CDR2 from the germline V gene are SEHNR and FQNEAQ (reference sequence). The CDR3 loop reads CASSFGQGWRNSPLHF. In DNA form, the CDR3 reads TGTGCCAGCAGCTTTGGACAGGGATGGCGTAATTCACCCCTCCACTTT.

There are many counts of this clonotype. J is TRBJ2-7 and V is TRBV3-1; tentative D call: TRBD2 (6 bases). Trimming stripped 0 bases from V and 3 bases from J, with 12 bases between. The CDR3 contains 15 residues. Germline CDR1 is LGHDT and CDR2 is YNNKEL (reference sequence). The CDR3 region has the DNA TGTGCCAGCAGCCAAGAACCGGGAGCAATCTACGAGCAGTACTTC. It translates to CASSQEPGAIYEQYF.